Shown below are 19 T cell receptor beta chains from a single sample sequenced in a study of glioma-infiltrating T cells after dendritic cell vaccination listed by TCRdb under 2016. The library came from the immunoSEQ multiplex PCR assay. Entries here come from immuneACCESS through TCRdb and include only in-frame sequences with V and J called. Some clones fail to appear in such tables; in the studies checked, an unresolved V gene covers under half of the shortfall, and the cause of the remainder is unknown. Across this sample there are tens of thousands of clones, with over 65% seen only once. The ten biggest clones cover around 8.3% of the sample. Read against the paper, the sample's time point label means: after dendritic cell vaccination, including at tumor progression/relapse. The sample was blood, taken after dendritic cell vaccination. The receptors shown here come from a human donor with glioblastoma.

The chain joins TRBV28 to TRBJ1-4; the D is unclear. CDR3 length: 13 amino acids. V lost 7 bases to trimming and J lost 8 bases, with 14 bases between them. From germline, CDR1 is MDHEN and CDR2 SYDVKM. The chain's CDR3 is CASTQDFLEKLFF. DNA of the CDR3: TGTGCCAGCACCCAGGACTTCTTAGAAAAACTGTTTTTT.

J is TRBJ1-4 and V is TRBV7-9; D might be TRBD1 (6 bases). The CDR3 extends over 14 amino acids. V lost 2 bases and J 8 bases, leaving 12 bases between the germline ends. Germline lookup yields CDR1 SEHNR and CDR2 FQNEAQ (reference sequence). The CDR3 sequence is CASSLSGQHEKLFF. CDR3 DNA sequence: TGTGCCAGCAGCTTATCCGGACAGCACGAAAAACTGTTTTTT.

This sequence joins TRBV27 and TRBJ2-5; weak D call: TRBD2 (6 bases). The length of the CDR3 is 16 residues. Trimming took 5 bases from V and 1 from J, leaving 17 bases between them. Germline loops: CDR1 MNHEY, CDR2 SMNVEV (reference sequence). The CDR3 nucleotides read TGTGCCAGCAGTCCCATCCGGGACTCGCGCCAAGAGACCCAGTACTTC. Translated, it gives CASSPIRDSRQETQYF.

The CDR3 DNA is TGTGCCAGCAGCTTGCCGGGGTTCGATAATTCACCCCTCCACTTT. Translating it yields CASSLPGFDNSPLHF. The chain recombines TRBV5-6 with TRBJ1-6; D gene unclear. V lost 1 base to trimming and J lost 5 bases, with 10 bases between them. This CDR3 region has 15 residues. Germline V gives CDR1 SGHDT, CDR2 YYEEEE.

The chain joins TRBV7-2 to TRBJ1-1; a weak D match, TRBD1 (5 bases). Germline CDR1 and CDR2: SGHTA and FQGNSA. Trimming left V 4 bases short and J 1 base short, with 16 bases between. This CDR3 has 16 residues. The CDR3: CASSSGVTQRNTEAFF. Here the CDR3 DNA reads TGTGCCAGCAGCTCGGGGGTAACCCAAAGGAACACTGAAGCTTTCTTT.

This clone occurred a few times. The chain combines TRBV29-1 with TRBJ2-2, with 12 bases lining up with TRBD2. The CDR3 has 17 amino acids. Germline V gene lookup returns CDR1 SQVTM and CDR2 ANQGSEA. Trimming cost V 3 bases and J 6 bases; bases outside gene matches: 11. The CDR3 region is CSVDSSGGAGSAGELFF. CDR3 nucleotide sequence: TGCAGCGTTGATTCTAGCGGGGGGGCCGGGTCTGCCGGGGAGCTGTTTTTT.

This clone was seen a few times. The genes are TRBV4-3 and TRBJ1-2, with a weak D call TRBD1 (5 bases). V gave up 0 bases and J gave up 4 bases, with 12 bases separating them. The CDR3 sequence is 15 residues long. Germline-derived CDR1 and CDR2 are LGHNA and YSLEER. CDR3 bases: TGCGCCAGCAGCCAAGACCCGACAGCTACCTATGGCTACACCTTC. Its translation is CASSQDPTATYGYTF.

This chain links TRBV6-6 with TRBJ2-3, with a tentative D call TRBD2 (5 bases). Germline loops: CDR1 MNHNY, CDR2 SVGAGI (reference sequence). Trimming left V 5 bases short and J 6 bases short, with 12 bases between. The CDR3 covers 13 residues. The CDR3 DNA follows: TGTGCCAGCAGTACCGGGATGCTTGATACGCAGTATTTT. Amino acid sequence: CASSTGMLDTQYF.

The chain employs TRBV5-4 and TRBJ2-1, with D unresolved. Per germline, CDR1 SGHNT and CDR2 YYREEE (reference sequence). CDR3 length: 18 amino acids. V was cut by 0 bases and J by 1 base, with 17 bases left in between. As DNA, the CDR3 is TGTGCCAGCAGCTTGGCAACGGATCGGATAGCATCCTACAATGAGCAGTTCTTC. It translates to CASSLATDRIASYNEQFF.

The chain carries TRBV7-9 and TRBJ2-7; possibly TRBD2 for D (7 bases). The CDR3 consists of 15 residues. Germline CDR1 and CDR2: SEHNR and FQNEAQ (reference sequence). Trimming removed 6 bases at V and 5 bases at J, with 20 bases between. In DNA form, the CDR3 reads TGTGCCAGCAGTTTTTCAGTCGGGGGGCGGAACGAGCAGTACTTC. Protein: CASSFSVGGRNEQYF.

The CDR3 DNA is TGTGCCAGCAGCCAAGATACAGGGTATGAGCAGTTCTTC. Protein product: CASSQDTGYEQFF. The chain recombines TRBV4-2 with TRBJ2-1; D is possibly TRBD1 (6 bases). Trimming took off 0 bases at V and 8 bases at J, with 8 bases between the two ends. The CDR3 spans 13 residues. CDR1 and CDR2 from the germline V gene are LGHNA and YNFKEQ.

This chain links TRBV5-8 with TRBJ2-1; TRBD2 agrees at 7 bases. After removal of 4 bases from V and 7 bases from J, the junction contained 8 bases not matched to a gene. This CDR3 has 14 amino acids. Germline assignment: CDR1 SGHTS and CDR2 YDEGEE. The CDR3 protein is CASSGGGIRNEQFF. The DNA of the CDR3 is TGTGCCAGCAGCGGCGGGGGAATCAGGAATGAGCAGTTCTTC.

V and J are TRBV27 and TRBJ2-2; D possibly corresponds to TRBD2 (5 bases). This CDR3 has 15 amino acids. Germline V gives CDR1 MNHEY, CDR2 SMNVEV (reference sequence). The germline V and J ends were trimmed by 6 bases and 2 bases, with 13 bases remaining between them. The CDR3 region is CASRPPGENTGELFF. Here the CDR3 DNA reads TGTGCCAGCAGACCCCCCGGGGAAAACACCGGGGAGCTGTTTTTT.

The rearrangement uses TRBV5-8 and TRBJ2-5; unclear D gene. CDR3 length: 14 residues. CDR1 and CDR2 from the germline V gene are SGHTS and YDEGEE. V was trimmed by 0 bases and J by 3 bases, leaving 9 bases between them. The DNA of the CDR3 is TGTGCCAGCAGCTTGGTTGGCCAGAAAGAGACCCAGTACTTC. It codes for CASSLVGQKETQYF.

V gene TRBV7-8 combines with J gene TRBJ2-1; 7 bases are shared with TRBD1. Germline loops: CDR1 SGHVS, CDR2 FQNEAQ. V was pared by 2 bases and J by 8 bases, with 6 bases of the junction left unmatched. The CDR3 sequence is 14 residues long. In DNA form, the CDR3 reads TGTGCCAGCAGCTTATCGACAGGGCGCGATGAGCAGTTCTTC. Its translation: CASSLSTGRDEQFF.

The chain joins TRBV9 to TRBJ1-1; possible D gene TRBD1, 5 bases. Germline CDR1 is SGDLS and CDR2 is YYNGEE. V was shortened by 2 bases and J by 4 bases, with 18 bases between the two germline ends. This CDR3 spans 16 amino acids. The CDR3 bases are TGTGCCAGCAGCGTCGGACAAAATTGGGGGGGCACTGAAGCTTTCTTT. Its translation is CASSVGQNWGGTEAFF.

This clone was seen a few times. The junction departs from the called germline gene at one end, perhaps through a read error. The CDR3 protein is CASSSPDAQYF. CDR3 in DNA: TGTGCCAGCAGCTCTCCAGATGCGCAGTATTTT. This chain uses TRBV9 with TRBJ2-3; no clear D gene. Germline lookup yields CDR1 SGDLS and CDR2 YYNGEE. The CDR3 contains 11 residues.

This clone was counted a few times. The rearrangement links TRBV7-5 to TRBJ2-3; the listed D gene, TRBD2, was not tested against the DNA. TRBV7-5 is described as a pseudogene. The CDR3 contains 15 residues. CDR3 sequence (DNA): TGTGCCAGCAGCTTAGTCTCTAGTGCCGCCGATACGCAGTATTTT. Its protein product is CASSLVSSAADTQYF.

V is TRBV5-1 and J is TRBJ2-5, with 12 bases fitting TRBD2. The germline V gene has CDR1 SGHRS and CDR2 YFSETQ. This CDR3 has 18 residues. V gave up 0 bases and J gave up 4 bases; unmatched junction bases: 10. The CDR3 coding sequence is TGCGCCAGCAGCTTGGCTCCTAGCGGGGGGGACTTAGCAGAGACCCAGTACTTC. It yields the protein CASSLAPSGGDLAETQYF.